Sequencing of this TCR beta chain was carried out in a study of blood T cell repertoires in COVID-19 (TCRdb year 2020). For the wider study: The collaborator samples originated in the United States, Italy and Spain and spanned the acute and convalescent phases of COVID-19. The prospective study material was composed of cDNA or gDNA derived from T cells, B-cell-depleted T cells, or PBMCs. Deeply sampled blood TCRbeta repertoires from subjects exposed to, actively infected with, or recovered from COVID-19 were included in the dataset. The repertoires were released in a freely available public database intended as a resource for research on the immune response to SARS-CoV-2. Samples were obtained from the ongoing ImmuneRACE study (first 160 participants) and from 1,200 or so subjects provided by 6 global collaborators. A de-identified subject ID, COVID-19 status, age in years and sex were almost always included in the sample metadata. Where available, HLA class I and class II types were obtained from metadata supplied by the sample provider rather than from assay-based typing. Overall study results and their limits: Clinical and demographic metadata were provided uncurated, with the amount varying by source and participant.

TCRbeta CDR3 regions were amplified from genomic DNA using the immunoSEQ Assay, a bias-controlled multiplex PCR. The paper's processing steps were these. Within the assay, amplification of reference gene primers was used to estimate how many nucleated cells each sample contained. To quantify the absolute abundance of each unique TCRbeta CDR3 rearrangement, sequence reads were collapsed and filtered. For each sample, productive Simpson clonality was calculated as the square root of Simpson's diversity index across productive rearrangements. Not all clones reach the TCRdb copy of this immuneACCESS table, which keeps in-frame sequences only. Checked studies attribute under half of the gap to unresolved V genes and leave the rest unexplained. V, J and clone size were drawn from that table, and D and trimming were deduced from the DNA. For this sample the table gives roughly 42,000 clones, of which approximately 86% were detected only once. The ten biggest clones cover about 12% of the sample.

Whole blood was collected in K2EDTA tubes by collaborating institutions according to the institutions' own protocols. For TCRbeta analysis, collaborators shipped samples as frozen whole blood, isolated PBMCs, or DNA extracted from either of those sample types. As concerns this clone: No antigen is known for it. Nothing much larger sits one base from this clone, and base qualities are not available.

Trimming leaves V shorter by 6 bases and J shorter by 6 bases, with the junction holding 5 bases beyond the gene matches. Taken from the germline V gene, the CDR1 and CDR2 loops are KGHSH and LQKENI. The CDR3, cysteine through phenylalanine, is 14 amino acids long. The sequence is cut down to CDR3 DNA, 42 bases in frame from base 1. This chain joins TRBV18 to TRBJ2-1, and 10 junction bases match TRBD1. The source of this sequence is a human donor in a cohort sampled during active COVID-19. The source material was peripheral blood. CDR3 protein: CASSPDRGGNEQFF. The DNA is TGTGCCAGCTCCCCGGACAGGGGGGGCAATGAGCAGTTCTTC.